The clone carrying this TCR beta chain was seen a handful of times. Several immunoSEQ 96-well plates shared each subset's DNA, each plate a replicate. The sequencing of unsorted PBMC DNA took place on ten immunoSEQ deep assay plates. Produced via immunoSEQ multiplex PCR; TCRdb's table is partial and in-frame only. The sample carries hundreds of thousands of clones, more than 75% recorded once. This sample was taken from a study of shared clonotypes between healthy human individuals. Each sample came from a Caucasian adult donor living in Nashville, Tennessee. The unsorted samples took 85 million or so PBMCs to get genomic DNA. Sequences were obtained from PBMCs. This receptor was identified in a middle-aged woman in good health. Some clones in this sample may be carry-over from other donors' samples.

Here the CDR3 reads CASMEGVRSLVYNEQFF. CDR3 in DNA: TGTGCCAGCATGGAGGGGGTTAGGTCCTTAGTTTACAATGAGCAGTTCTTC. This sequence joins TRBV2 and TRBJ2-1; D may match TRBD1 or TRBD2 (6 bases each). The V gene's germline CDR1 is SNHLY and CDR2 FYNNEI. With 7 bases removed from V and 4 bases from J, the gap between germline ends came to 23 bases. This CDR3 is 17 amino acids long.